A selection of T cell receptor beta chains follows, all from one sample in a study of shared clonotypes between healthy human individuals. TCRdb keeps only in-frame clones here, not all; method: immunoSEQ multiplex PCR. This table has about 2.4 million clones, 90% to 95% appearing once. Source material: naive CD4+ T cells sorted from blood. The source is a man aged 18 to 29 in good health. Both conserved end residues are part of each CDR3. Each record gives: V gene, J gene, CDR3 protein.

V gene: TRBV19
J gene: TRBJ1-5
CDR3 protein: CASSIPGFGNQPQHF

V gene: TRBV28
J gene: TRBJ1-4
CDR3 protein: CASSGGPPEKLFF

V gene: TRBV10-2
J gene: TRBJ1-2
CDR3 protein: CASSDDTGGYYGYTF

V gene: TRBV2
J gene: TRBJ1-1
CDR3 protein: CASRSSVAENTEAFF

V gene: TRBV7-9
J gene: TRBJ1-4
CDR3 protein: CASSSRPVGPNEKLFF

V gene: TRBV27
J gene: TRBJ2-7
CDR3 protein: CASSLSRASPYEQYF

V gene: TRBV19
J gene: TRBJ2-2
CDR3 protein: CASKGGTGELFF

V gene: TRBV5-1
J gene: TRBJ2-5
CDR3 protein: CASSFQSSGETQYF

V gene: TRBV5-1
J gene: TRBJ2-3
CDR3 protein: CASSLGASTDTQYF

V gene: TRBV4-3
J gene: TRBJ1-4
CDR3 protein: CASSQGPDRGPNEKLFF

V gene: TRBV5-4
J gene: TRBJ1-4
CDR3 protein: CASSLDGEKLFF

V gene: TRBV6-6
J gene: TRBJ2-2
CDR3 protein: CASTITGELFF

V gene: TRBV18
J gene: TRBJ1-2
CDR3 protein: CASSRDRDGYGYTF

V gene: TRBV2
J gene: TRBJ1-4
CDR3 protein: CASRLGLGEKLFF

V gene: TRBV30
J gene: TRBJ2-1
CDR3 protein: CAWSVSNIRGDEQFF

V gene: TRBV5-1
J gene: TRBJ2-7
CDR3 protein: CASSKDSLSYEQYF

V gene: TRBV5-1
J gene: TRBJ2-3
CDR3 protein: CASSFRDGYTDTQYF

V gene: TRBV28
J gene: TRBJ1-2
CDR3 protein: CASIPPGGGYGYTF

V gene: TRBV2
J gene: TRBJ1-5
CDR3 protein: CASSGQGNNQPQHF

V gene: TRBV29-1
J gene: TRBJ2-7
CDR3 protein: CSVRTSGVYEQYF

V gene: TRBV21-1
J gene: TRBJ2-3
CDR3 protein: CASSKGPEDTSTDTQYF

V gene: TRBV2
J gene: TRBJ2-7
CDR3 protein: CASSTPGIPYEQYF

V gene: TRBV18
J gene: TRBJ1-4
CDR3 protein: CASSPNRDRENEKLFF

V gene: TRBV10-2
J gene: TRBJ1-1
CDR3 protein: CASSGGEAFF

V gene: TRBV18
J gene: TRBJ2-5
CDR3 protein: CASSNGETQYF

V gene: TRBV7-9
J gene: TRBJ2-7
CDR3 protein: CASSERGRNPEQYF

V gene: TRBV5-1
J gene: TRBJ2-5
CDR3 protein: CASSLGGLQETQYF

V gene: TRBV6-1
J gene: TRBJ2-7
CDR3 protein: CASSRGQTLSYEQYF

V gene: TRBV5-1
J gene: TRBJ2-2
CDR3 protein: CASSFTGTGSSGELFF

V gene: TRBV5-1
J gene: TRBJ1-1
CDR3 protein: CASSLAAGLSTEAFF

V gene: TRBV7-2
J gene: TRBJ2-2
CDR3 protein: CASSLDQLRELFF

V gene: TRBV2
J gene: TRBJ1-1
CDR3 protein: CASSGEMNTEAFF

V gene: TRBV25-1
J gene: TRBJ2-6
CDR3 protein: CASSDTGRSGANVLTF

V gene: TRBV5-1
J gene: TRBJ2-3
CDR3 protein: CASSPEGLAGGGDTQYF

V gene: TRBV5-8
J gene: TRBJ2-7
CDR3 protein: CASSLGYEQYF

V gene: TRBV30
J gene: TRBJ1-5
CDR3 protein: CAWSVLQSNQPQHF

V gene: TRBV9
J gene: TRBJ2-3
CDR3 protein: CASSAGLGDTQYF

V gene: TRBV28
J gene: TRBJ1-5
CDR3 protein: CASRPPNQPQHF

V gene: TRBV5-4
J gene: TRBJ1-6
CDR3 protein: CASSHQGSQSPLHF

V gene: TRBV5-1
J gene: TRBJ2-7
CDR3 protein: CASSLGTGGGYEQYF

V gene: TRBV30
J gene: TRBJ2-3
CDR3 protein: CAWSLSSTDTQYF

V gene: TRBV11-2
J gene: TRBJ2-3
CDR3 protein: CASSLGVDRGTDTQYF

V gene: TRBV5-6
J gene: TRBJ2-3
CDR3 protein: CASSGGLLPEYF

V gene: TRBV30
J gene: TRBJ2-2
CDR3 protein: CAWRSRGGTGELFF

V gene: TRBV10-2
J gene: TRBJ2-4
CDR3 protein: CASSEYGGSQNIQYF

V gene: TRBV30
J gene: TRBJ1-3
CDR3 protein: CAWSADWGPGNTIYF

V gene: TRBV5-1
J gene: TRBJ1-1
CDR3 protein: CASSLTGQNTEAFF

V gene: TRBV27
J gene: TRBJ2-1
CDR3 protein: CASSLSSGEQFF

V gene: TRBV11-2
J gene: TRBJ2-5
CDR3 protein: CASSWTHQETQYF

V gene: TRBV5-6
J gene: TRBJ2-5
CDR3 protein: CASSLRLTRKETQYF